What follows are 17 T cell receptor beta chains derived from one specimen sequenced in a study of cytotoxic CD8 clonotypes in ibrutinib-treated CLL. Some clones are missing from TCRdb's copy, which holds only in-frame ones; the method was immunoSEQ multiplex PCR. Of roughly 110,000 clones listed, under 70% are singletons. This material consisted of PBMCs, taken after 24 months of ibrutinib treatment. All receptors come from a human donor with chronic lymphocytic leukemia.

CDR3 protein: CASSKDRDRPYEQYF. The CDR3 nucleotides are TGTGCCAGCAGCAAAGACCGGGACAGGCCCTACGAGCAGTACTTC. This chain links TRBV21-1 with TRBJ2-7; whether TRBD1, the table's D call, matches the DNA was not checked. TRBV21-1 is a pseudogene segment. The CDR3 length is 15 residues.

This clone turned up a few times. This chain joins TRBV21-1 and TRBJ1-5. TRBV21-1 is a pseudogene. This CDR3 has 15 residues. DNA of the CDR3: TGTGCCAGCAGCAAAGGGGACGGGCAGAATCAGCCCCAGCATTTT. It yields the protein CASSKGDGQNQPQHF.

This clone was seen just once. This chain links TRBV29-1 with TRBJ1-2, with D possibly TRBD1 on 6 matching bases. Between the trimmed V and J ends, which lost 0 bases and 2 bases, there was a span of 10 bases. CDR3 length equals 14 residues. The germline V gene has CDR1 SQVTM and CDR2 ANQGSEA. The CDR3 loop reads CSVEDPGTNYGYTF. In nucleotides, the CDR3 is TGCAGCGTTGAAGATCCGGGGACAAACTATGGCTACACCTTC.

The chain combines TRBV15 with TRBJ2-1, with 7 bases identical to TRBD2. The CDR3 is made up of 15 amino acids. With V trimmed by 0 bases and J by 5 bases, 4 bases remained unmatched. Per the germline V gene, CDR1 is LNHNV and CDR2 is YYDKDF (reference sequence). The CDR3 nucleotides read TGTGCCACCAGCAGAGATTATGGGGGGGACAATGAGCAGTTCTTC. It yields the protein CATSRDYGGDNEQFF.

This chain connects TRBV5-1 to TRBJ1-2; D is unresolved. The CDR3 length is 13 residues. V lost 4 bases, J lost 5 bases, and 12 bases lay in between. From germline, CDR1 is SGHRS and CDR2 YFSETQ. CDR3 amino acids: CASSPDPRYGYTF. CDR3 coding DNA: TGCGCCAGCAGCCCTGATCCAAGGTATGGCTACACCTTC.

This clone occurred a few times. The chain carries TRBV6-6 and TRBJ2-2; D uncertain. V lost 4 bases, J lost 7 bases, and 4 bases lay in between. The germline gives CDR1 MNHNY, CDR2 SVGAGI (reference sequence). This CDR3 has 11 amino acids. CDR3 in DNA: TGTGCCAGCAGTTCAAGCGGGGAGCTGTTTTTT. This encodes CASSSSGELFF.

The V and J genes are TRBV30 and TRBJ1-6; 9 bases agree with TRBD1. CDR1 is GTSNPN and CDR2 is SVGIG in the germline V gene (reference sequence). The CDR3 spans 13 residues. V shed 5 bases and J 10 bases; nucleotides not matched to a gene: 6. The CDR3 sequence: CAWGDRVGSPLHF. The CDR3 nucleotides read TGTGCCTGGGGGGACAGGGTTGGGTCACCCCTCCACTTT.

This sequence joins TRBV6-1 and TRBJ2-6; D not certain. This CDR3 comprises 15 residues. With 2 bases removed from V and 0 bases from J, the gap between germline ends came to 5 bases. Germline V gives CDR1 MNHNS, CDR2 SASEGT. CDR3 protein: CASSESASGANVLTF. CDR3 coding DNA: TGTGCCAGCAGTGAATCTGCCTCTGGGGCCAACGTCCTGACTTTC.

The CDR3 DNA reads as TGTGCCAGCAGCTCGCCCGACAGGGCTGTCACAGATACGCAGTATTTT. Protein: CASSSPDRAVTDTQYF. V and J are TRBV7-2 and TRBJ2-3; 7 nucleotides align to TRBD1. Trimming cost V 4 bases and J 2 bases; bases outside gene matches: 9. The CDR3 consists of 16 residues. Looked up from germline, CDR1 is SGHTA and CDR2 is FQGNSA.

V usage is TRBV5-1 and J usage is TRBJ1-4, with 9 bases lining up with TRBD1. V lost 3 bases, J lost 2 bases, and 5 bases stayed unmatched. Germline V CDR1 and CDR2: SGHRS, YFSETQ. The CDR3 runs 16 residues. CDR3 loop: CASSWGTGSTNEKLFF. DNA of the CDR3: TGCGCCAGCAGCTGGGGGACAGGGTCTACTAATGAAAAACTGTTTTTT. The full variable domain, completed using reference TRBV5-1 and TRBJ1-4, is KAGVTQTPRYLIKTRGQQVTLSCSPISGHRSVSWYQQTPGQGLQFLFEYFSETQRNKGNFPGRFSGRQFSNSRSEMNVSTLELGDSALYLCASSWGTGSTNEKLFFGSGTQLSVL.

This clone was seen more than once but under ten times. This rearrangement joins TRBV7-2 to TRBJ1-2; D unresolved. The CDR3 has 14 residues. The V gene's germline CDR1 is SGHTA and CDR2 FQGNSA. Trimming stripped 1 base from V and 3 bases from J, with 9 bases between. CDR3 sequence: CASSLDGPDYGYTF. DNA for the CDR3: TGTGCCAGCAGCTTAGATGGCCCCGACTATGGCTACACCTTC. The whole variable domain, filled in from reference TRBV7-2 and TRBJ1-2, reads GAGVSQSPSNKVTEKGKDVELRCDPISGHTALYWYRQSLGQGLEFLIYFQGNSAPDKSGLPSDRFSAERTGGSVSTLTIQRTQQEDSAVYLCASSLDGPDYGYTFGSGTRLTVV.

The chain is built from TRBV7-2 and TRBJ2-7; the D call may be TRBD1 or TRBD2 (5 bases each). The CDR3 covers 14 residues. The V gene's germline CDR1 is SGHTA and CDR2 FQGNSA. Trimming pared 5 bases from V and 2 bases from J, leaving 13 bases between. CDR3 bases: TGTGCCAGCAGCGGCCGGGACGCTACCTACGAGCAGTACTTC. Protein: CASSGRDATYEQYF. Full variable domain (remainder filled in from reference TRBV7-2 and TRBJ2-7): GAGVSQSPSNKVTEKGKDVELRCDPISGHTALYWYRQSLGQGLEFLIYFQGNSAPDKSGLPSDRFSAERTGGSVSTLTIQRTQQEDSAVYLCASSGRDATYEQYFGPGTRLTVT.

This clone was counted only a few times. The gene calls are TRBV6-6 and TRBJ1-2; D remains unclear. Deletions cut 7 bases from V and 5 bases from J, with 17 bases between. Germline CDR1 and CDR2: MNHNY and SVGAGI (reference sequence). This CDR3 has 14 residues. Written as DNA, the CDR3 is TGTGCCAGCACCCCAAGCAGGAATGCTTATGGCTACACCTTC. This sequence encodes CASTPSRNAYGYTF.

The table lists this clone with a few counts. The genes are TRBV25-1 and TRBJ2-1; possibly TRBD2 for D (6 bases). The length of the CDR3 is 15 residues. The germline V gene has CDR1 MGHDK and CDR2 SYGVNS. Trimming removed 3 bases from V and 8 bases from J, with 17 bases in between. CDR3: CASSDLSGVWDEQFF. The DNA of the CDR3 is TGTGCCAGCAGTGATTTGTCGGGAGTATGGGATGAGCAGTTCTTC.

In its sample, this clone was seen a few times. The chain has TRBV7-9 and TRBJ1-5; TRBD1 might be the D (6 bases). V shed 5 bases and J shed 5 bases, with 13 bases lying between them. The CDR3 has 14 residues. The germline V gene encodes CDR1 SEHNR and CDR2 FQNEAQ (reference sequence). The CDR3 is CASSEEGGDQPQHF. CDR3 nucleotides: TGTGCCAGCAGCGAGGAGGGGGGAGATCAGCCCCAGCATTTT.

There are a few counts of this clone. The rearrangement uses TRBV2 and TRBJ1-2; D is undetermined. Trimming shortened V by 2 bases and J by 6 bases, and 10 bases separated the two germline ends. The germline gives CDR1 SNHLY, CDR2 FYNNEI. The CDR3 contains 13 residues. CDR3 sequence reads: CASSERPGNGYTF. The CDR3 region has the DNA TGTGCCAGCAGTGAAAGGCCGGGGAATGGCTACACCTTC.

This clone was picked up one time. The chain uses TRBV7-3 and TRBJ2-6; D unclear. CDR3 length equals 18 residues. Germline CDR1 reads SGHTA; CDR2 reads FQGTGA. The V gene lost 3 bases and the J gene lost 0 bases, with 15 bases spanning the gap. In DNA form, the CDR3 reads TGTGCCAGCAGCTTGACGTCGAAGGACCTCTCTGGGGCCAACGTCCTGACTTTC. Protein product: CASSLTSKDLSGANVLTF. Full variable domain (outside the CDR3, taken from reference TRBV7-3 and TRBJ2-6): GAGVSQTPSNKVTEKGKYVELRCDPISGHTALYWYRQSLGQGPEFLIYFQGTGAADDSGLPNDRFFAVRPEGSVSTLKIQRTERGDSAVYLCASSLTSKDLSGANVLTFGAGSRLTVL.